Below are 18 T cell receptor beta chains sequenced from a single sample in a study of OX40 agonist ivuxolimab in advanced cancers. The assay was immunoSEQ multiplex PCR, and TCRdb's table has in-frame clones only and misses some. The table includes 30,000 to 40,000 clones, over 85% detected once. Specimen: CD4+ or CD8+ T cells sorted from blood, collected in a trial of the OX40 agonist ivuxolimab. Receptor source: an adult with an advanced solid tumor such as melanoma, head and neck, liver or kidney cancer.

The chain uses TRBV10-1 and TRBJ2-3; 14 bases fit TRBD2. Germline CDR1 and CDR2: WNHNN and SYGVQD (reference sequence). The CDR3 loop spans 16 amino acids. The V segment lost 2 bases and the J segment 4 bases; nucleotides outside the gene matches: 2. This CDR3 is CASSEGLAGGSDTQYF. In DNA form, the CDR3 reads TGCGCCAGCAGTGAGGGACTAGCGGGAGGATCAGATACGCAGTATTTT.

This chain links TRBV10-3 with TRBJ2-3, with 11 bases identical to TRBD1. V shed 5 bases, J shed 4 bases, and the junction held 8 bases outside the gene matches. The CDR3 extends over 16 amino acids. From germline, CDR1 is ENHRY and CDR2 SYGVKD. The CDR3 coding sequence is TGTGCCATCAGTAAAGGGACAGGGGGAACTTCAGATACGCAGTATTTT. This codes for CAISKGTGGTSDTQYF.

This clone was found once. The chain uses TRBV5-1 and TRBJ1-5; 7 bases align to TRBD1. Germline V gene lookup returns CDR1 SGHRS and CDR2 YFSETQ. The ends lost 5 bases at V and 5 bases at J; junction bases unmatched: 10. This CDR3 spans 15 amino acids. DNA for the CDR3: TGCGCCAGCAGTCCTGAAGGGGGCTGGTATCAGCCCCAGCATTTT. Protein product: CASSPEGGWYQPQHF.

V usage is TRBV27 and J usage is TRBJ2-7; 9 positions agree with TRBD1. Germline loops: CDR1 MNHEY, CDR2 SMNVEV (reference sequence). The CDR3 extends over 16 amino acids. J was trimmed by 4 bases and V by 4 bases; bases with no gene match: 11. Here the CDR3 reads CASSSAPGTGSYEQYF. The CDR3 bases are TGTGCCAGCAGTTCCGCTCCCGGGACAGGGTCGTACGAGCAGTACTTC.

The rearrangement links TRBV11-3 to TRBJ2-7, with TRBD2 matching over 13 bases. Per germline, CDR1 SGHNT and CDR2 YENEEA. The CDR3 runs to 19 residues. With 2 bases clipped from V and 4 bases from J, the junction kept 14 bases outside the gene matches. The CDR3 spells CASSLRTSGRLLDRYEQYF. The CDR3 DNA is TGTGCCAGCAGCTTAAGGACTAGCGGGAGACTATTGGACAGGTACGAGCAGTACTTC.

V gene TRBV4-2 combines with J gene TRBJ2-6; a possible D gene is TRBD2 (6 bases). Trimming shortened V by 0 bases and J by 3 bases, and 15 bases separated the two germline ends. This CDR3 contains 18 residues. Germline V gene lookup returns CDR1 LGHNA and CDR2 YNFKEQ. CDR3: CASSQETLAGIGANVLTF. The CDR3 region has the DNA TGTGCCAGCAGCCAAGAAACCTTGGCGGGGATTGGGGCCAACGTCCTGACTTTC.

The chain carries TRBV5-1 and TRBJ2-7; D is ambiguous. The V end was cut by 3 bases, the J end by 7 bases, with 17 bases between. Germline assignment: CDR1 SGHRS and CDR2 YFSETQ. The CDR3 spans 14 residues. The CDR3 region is CASSSTTVVGEQYF. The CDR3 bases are TGCGCCAGCAGCTCGACGACGGTGGTAGGAGAGCAGTACTTC.

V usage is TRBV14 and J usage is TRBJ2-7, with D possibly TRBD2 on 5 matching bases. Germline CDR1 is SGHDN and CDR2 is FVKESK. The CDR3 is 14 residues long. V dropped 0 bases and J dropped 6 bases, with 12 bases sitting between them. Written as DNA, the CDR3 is TGTGCCAGCAGCCAAGAGATGACTATAGGCGAGCAGTACTTC. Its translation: CASSQEMTIGEQYF.

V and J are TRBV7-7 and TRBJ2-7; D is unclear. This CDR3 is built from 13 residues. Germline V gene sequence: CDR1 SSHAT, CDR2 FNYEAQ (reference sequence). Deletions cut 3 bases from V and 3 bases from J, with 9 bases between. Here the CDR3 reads CASSFVEGYEQYF. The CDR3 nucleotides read TGTGCCAGCAGCTTTGTCGAAGGCTACGAGCAGTACTTC.

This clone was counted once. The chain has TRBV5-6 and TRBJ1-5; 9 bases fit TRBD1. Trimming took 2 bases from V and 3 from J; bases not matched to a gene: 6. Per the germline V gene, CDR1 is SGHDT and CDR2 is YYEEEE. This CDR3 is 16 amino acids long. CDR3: CASSLTGTGINQPQHF. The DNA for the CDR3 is TGTGCCAGCAGCTTAACCGGGACAGGGATCAATCAGCCCCAGCATTTT.

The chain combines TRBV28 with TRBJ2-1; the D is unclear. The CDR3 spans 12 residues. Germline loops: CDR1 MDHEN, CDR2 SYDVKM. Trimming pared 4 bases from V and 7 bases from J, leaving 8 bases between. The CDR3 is CASSSTTNEQFF. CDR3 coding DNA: TGTGCCAGCAGTTCGACGACTAATGAGCAGTTCTTC.

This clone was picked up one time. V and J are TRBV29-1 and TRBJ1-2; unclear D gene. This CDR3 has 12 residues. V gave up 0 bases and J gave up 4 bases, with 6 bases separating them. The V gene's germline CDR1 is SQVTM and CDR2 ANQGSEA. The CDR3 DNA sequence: TGCAGCGTTGAAGACAACGTCTATGGCTACACCTTC. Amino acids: CSVEDNVYGYTF.

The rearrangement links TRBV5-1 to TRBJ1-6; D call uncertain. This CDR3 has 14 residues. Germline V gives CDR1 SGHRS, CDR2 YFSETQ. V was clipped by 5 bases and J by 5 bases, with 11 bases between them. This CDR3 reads CASRRTADNSPLHF. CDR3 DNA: TGCGCCAGCAGGAGGACGGCGGATAATTCACCCCTCCACTTT.

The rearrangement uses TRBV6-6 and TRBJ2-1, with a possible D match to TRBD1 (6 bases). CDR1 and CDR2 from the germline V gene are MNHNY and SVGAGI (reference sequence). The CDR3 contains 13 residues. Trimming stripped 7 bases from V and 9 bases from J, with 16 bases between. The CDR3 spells CASNEAGAGEQFF. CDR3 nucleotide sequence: TGTGCCAGCAACGAGGCAGGGGCAGGTGAGCAGTTCTTC.

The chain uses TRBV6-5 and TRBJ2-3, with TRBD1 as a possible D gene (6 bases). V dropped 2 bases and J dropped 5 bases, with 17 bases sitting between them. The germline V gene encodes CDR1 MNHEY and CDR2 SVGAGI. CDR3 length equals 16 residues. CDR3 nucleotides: TGTGCCAGCAGTTACACCAGGGGACCTCGATTAGATACGCAGTATTTT. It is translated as CASSYTRGPRLDTQYF.

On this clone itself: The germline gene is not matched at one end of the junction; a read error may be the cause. The CDR3 DNA is TGTGCCAGCAGCTTGGGGACTAGTCAAGAGAACCAGTACTTC. This translates into CASSLGTSQENQYF. The chain links TRBV5-4 to TRBJ2-5; 7 bases line up with TRBD2. The CDR3 sequence is 14 residues long. CDR1 and CDR2 from the germline V gene are SGHNT and YYREEE (reference sequence).

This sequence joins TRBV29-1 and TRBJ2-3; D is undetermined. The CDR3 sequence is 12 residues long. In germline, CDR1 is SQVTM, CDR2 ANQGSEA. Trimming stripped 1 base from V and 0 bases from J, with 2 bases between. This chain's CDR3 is CSVEGSTDTQYF. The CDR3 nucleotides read TGCAGCGTTGAAGGCAGCACAGATACGCAGTATTTT.

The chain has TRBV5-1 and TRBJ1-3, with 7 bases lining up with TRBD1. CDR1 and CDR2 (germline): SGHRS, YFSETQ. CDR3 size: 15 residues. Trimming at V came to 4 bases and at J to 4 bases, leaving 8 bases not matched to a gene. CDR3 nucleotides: TGCGCCAGCAGCGCGACAGGGCAGTTAGGAAACACCATATATTTT. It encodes CASSATGQLGNTIYF.